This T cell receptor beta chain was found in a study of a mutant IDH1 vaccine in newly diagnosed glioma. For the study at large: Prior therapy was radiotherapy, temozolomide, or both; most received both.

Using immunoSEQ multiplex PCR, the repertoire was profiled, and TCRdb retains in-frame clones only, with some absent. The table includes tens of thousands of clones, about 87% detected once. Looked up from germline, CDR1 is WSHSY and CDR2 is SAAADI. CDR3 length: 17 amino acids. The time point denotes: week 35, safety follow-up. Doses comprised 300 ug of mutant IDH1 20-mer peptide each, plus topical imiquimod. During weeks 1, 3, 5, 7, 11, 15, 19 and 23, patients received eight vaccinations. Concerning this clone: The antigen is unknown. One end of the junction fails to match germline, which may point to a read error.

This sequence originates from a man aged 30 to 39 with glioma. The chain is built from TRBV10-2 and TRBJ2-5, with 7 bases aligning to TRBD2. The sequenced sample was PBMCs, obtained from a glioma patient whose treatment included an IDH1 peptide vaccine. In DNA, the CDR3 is TGCGCCAACAGTGTGTCTAGCGGAGGAGGGGCATTAGAGACCCAGTACTTC. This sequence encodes CANSVSSGGGALETQYF.